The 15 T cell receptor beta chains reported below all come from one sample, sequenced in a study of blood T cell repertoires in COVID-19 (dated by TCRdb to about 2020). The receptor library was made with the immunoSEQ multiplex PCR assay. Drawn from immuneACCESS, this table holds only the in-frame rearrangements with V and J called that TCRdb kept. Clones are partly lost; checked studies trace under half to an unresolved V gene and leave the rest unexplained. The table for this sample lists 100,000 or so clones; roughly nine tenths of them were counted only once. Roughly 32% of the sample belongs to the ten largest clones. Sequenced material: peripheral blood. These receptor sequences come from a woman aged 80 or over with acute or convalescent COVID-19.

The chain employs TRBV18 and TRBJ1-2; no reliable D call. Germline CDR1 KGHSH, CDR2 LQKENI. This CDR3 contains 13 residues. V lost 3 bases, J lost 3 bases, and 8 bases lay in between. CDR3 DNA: TGTGCCAGCTCACCCCAGGAATACTATGGCTACACCTTC. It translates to CASSPQEYYGYTF.

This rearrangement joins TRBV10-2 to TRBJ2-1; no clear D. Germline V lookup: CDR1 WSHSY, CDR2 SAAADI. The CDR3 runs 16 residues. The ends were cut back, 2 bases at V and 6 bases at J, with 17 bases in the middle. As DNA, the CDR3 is TGCGCCAGCAGTGAGAATGCGCCAAGCCCCTCCAATGAGCAGTTCTTC. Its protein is CASSENAPSPSNEQFF.

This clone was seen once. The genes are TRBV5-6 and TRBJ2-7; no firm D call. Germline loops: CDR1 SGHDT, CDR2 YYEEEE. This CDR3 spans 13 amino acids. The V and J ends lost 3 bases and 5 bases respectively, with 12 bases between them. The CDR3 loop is CASSSPNGHEQYF. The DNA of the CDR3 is TGTGCCAGCAGCTCGCCAAATGGGCACGAGCAGTACTTC.

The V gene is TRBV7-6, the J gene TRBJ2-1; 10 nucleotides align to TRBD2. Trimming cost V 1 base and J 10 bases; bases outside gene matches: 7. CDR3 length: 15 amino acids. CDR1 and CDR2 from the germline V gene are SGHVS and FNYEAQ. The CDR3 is CASSLGSGGGGEQFF. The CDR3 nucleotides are TGTGCCAGCAGCTTAGGCAGCGGGGGGGGCGGCGAGCAGTTCTTC.

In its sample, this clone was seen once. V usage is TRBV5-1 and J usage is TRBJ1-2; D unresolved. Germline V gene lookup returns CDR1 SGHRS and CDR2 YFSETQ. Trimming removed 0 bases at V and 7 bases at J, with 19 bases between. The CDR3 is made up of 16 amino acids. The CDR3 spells CASSLATSNVMSGYTF. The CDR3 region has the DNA TGCGCCAGCAGCTTGGCCACGTCCAATGTAATGAGTGGCTACACCTTC.

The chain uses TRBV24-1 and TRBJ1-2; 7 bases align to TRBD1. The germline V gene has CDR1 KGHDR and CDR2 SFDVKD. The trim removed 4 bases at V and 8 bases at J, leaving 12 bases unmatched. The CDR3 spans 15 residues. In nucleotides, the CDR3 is TGTGCCACCAGTGAATCAGACAGGGAGGTAGGCGGCTACACCTTC. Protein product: CATSESDREVGGYTF.

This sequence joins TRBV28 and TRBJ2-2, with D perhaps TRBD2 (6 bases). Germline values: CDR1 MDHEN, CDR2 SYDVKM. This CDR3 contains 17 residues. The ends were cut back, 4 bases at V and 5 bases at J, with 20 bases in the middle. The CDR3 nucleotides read TGTGCCAGCAGTTCCCTCCTGTGGGGCGGGGATACCGGGGAGCTGTTTTTT. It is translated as CASSSLLWGGDTGELFF.

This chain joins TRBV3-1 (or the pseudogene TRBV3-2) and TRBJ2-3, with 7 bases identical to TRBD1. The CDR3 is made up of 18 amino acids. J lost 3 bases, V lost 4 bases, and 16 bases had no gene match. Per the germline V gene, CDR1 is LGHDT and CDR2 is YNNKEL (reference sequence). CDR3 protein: CASSPPKSRDSTTDTQYF. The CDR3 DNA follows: TGTGCCAGCAGCCCTCCAAAAAGCCGGGACAGCACGACAGATACGCAGTATTTT.

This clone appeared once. The CDR3 DNA reads TGTGCCAGCAGACTGGACAGGGGGCGCACAGATACGCAGTATTTT. This encodes CASRLDRGRTDTQYF. The rearrangement uses TRBV6-5 and TRBJ2-3; 11 bases map to TRBD1. Germline CDR1 reads MNHEY; CDR2 reads SVGAGI. V shed 6 bases, J shed 1 base, and the junction held 3 bases outside the gene matches. The length of the CDR3 is 15 residues.

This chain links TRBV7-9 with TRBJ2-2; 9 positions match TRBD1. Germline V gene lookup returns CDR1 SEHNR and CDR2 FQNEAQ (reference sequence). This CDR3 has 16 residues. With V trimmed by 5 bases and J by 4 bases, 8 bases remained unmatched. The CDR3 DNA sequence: TGTGCCAGCAGCCCGGATGGACAGGGGCGCACCGGGGAGCTGTTTTTT. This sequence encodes CASSPDGQGRTGELFF.

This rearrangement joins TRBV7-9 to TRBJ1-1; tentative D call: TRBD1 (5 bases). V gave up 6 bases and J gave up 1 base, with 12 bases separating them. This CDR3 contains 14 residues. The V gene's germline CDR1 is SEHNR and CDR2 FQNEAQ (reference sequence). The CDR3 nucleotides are TGTGCCAGCAGGGAGGGGAGGCAGAACACTGAAGCTTTCTTT. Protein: CASREGRQNTEAFF.

Here the CDR3 DNA reads TGTGCCAGCAGTGGCAGGGTCGGCTATGGCTACACCTTC. This gives the protein CASSGRVGYGYTF. The chain recombines TRBV12-3 or TRBV12-4 with TRBJ1-2, with D possibly TRBD1 on 5 matching bases. Trimming stripped 5 bases from V and 4 bases from J, with 11 bases between. The CDR3 is made up of 13 amino acids.

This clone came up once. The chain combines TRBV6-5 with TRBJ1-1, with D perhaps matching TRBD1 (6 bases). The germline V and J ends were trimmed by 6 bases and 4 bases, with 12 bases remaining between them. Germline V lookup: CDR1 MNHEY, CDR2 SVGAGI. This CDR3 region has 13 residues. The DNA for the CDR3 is TGTGCCAGCAGGAGCCTACAGGGCACTGAAGCTTTCTTT. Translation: CASRSLQGTEAFF.

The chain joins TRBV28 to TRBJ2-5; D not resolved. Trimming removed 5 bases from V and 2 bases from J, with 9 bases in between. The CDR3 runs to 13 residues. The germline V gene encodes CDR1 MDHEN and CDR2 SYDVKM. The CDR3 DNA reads TGTGCCAGCAGTCCTCACATGCAAGAGACCCAGTACTTC. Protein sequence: CASSPHMQETQYF.

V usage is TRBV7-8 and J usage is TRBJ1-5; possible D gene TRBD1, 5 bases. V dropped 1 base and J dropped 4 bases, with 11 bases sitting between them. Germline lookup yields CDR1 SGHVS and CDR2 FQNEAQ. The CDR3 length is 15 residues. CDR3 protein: CASSLGRQKNQPQHF. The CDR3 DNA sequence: TGTGCCAGCAGCTTAGGACGACAGAAAAATCAGCCCCAGCATTTT.